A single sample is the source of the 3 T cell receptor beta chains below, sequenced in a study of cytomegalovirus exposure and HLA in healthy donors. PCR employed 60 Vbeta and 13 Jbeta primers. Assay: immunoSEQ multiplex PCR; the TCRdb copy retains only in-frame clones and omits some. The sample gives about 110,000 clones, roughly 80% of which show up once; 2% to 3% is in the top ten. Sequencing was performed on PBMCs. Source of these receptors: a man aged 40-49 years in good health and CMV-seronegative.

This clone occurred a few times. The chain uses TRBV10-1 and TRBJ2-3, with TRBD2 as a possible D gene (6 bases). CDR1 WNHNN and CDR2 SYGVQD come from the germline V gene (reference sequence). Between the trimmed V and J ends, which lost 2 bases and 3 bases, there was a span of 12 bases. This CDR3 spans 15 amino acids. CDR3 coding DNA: TGCGCCAGCAGTGAGCCGGGGGAATTAACAGATACGCAGTATTTT. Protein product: CASSEPGELTDTQYF.

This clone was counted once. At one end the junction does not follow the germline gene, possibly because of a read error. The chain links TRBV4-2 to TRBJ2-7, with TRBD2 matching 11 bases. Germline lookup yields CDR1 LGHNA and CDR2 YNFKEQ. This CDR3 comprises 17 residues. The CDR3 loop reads CAGSQSARTSGSYEQYF. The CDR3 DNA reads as TGTGCCGGCAGCCAATCCGCCAGGACTAGCGGGTCCTACGAGCAGTACTTC.

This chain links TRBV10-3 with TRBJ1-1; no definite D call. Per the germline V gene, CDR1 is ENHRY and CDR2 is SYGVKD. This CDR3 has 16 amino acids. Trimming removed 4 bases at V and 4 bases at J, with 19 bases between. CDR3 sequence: CAISGEEIMETTEAFF. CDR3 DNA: TGTGCCATCAGTGGGGAGGAAATCATGGAGACCACTGAAGCTTTCTTT.